The 10 T cell receptor beta chains given below trace back to one sample, sequenced in a study of T cells after yellow fever vaccination. Via MiXCR, TCRdb re-called the 5' RACE reads, giving one row per CDR3 protein. The data show about 340,000 distinct CDR3 sequences, roughly 8.7% seen once. This material consisted of PBMCs, taken on the day of the first yellow fever vaccination. Every receptor here comes from a man between 18 and 29 years old who received the YFV17D yellow fever vaccine.

This clonotype was seen only a few times. This chain connects TRBV7-9 to TRBJ2-3; no reliable D call. From germline, CDR1 is SEHNR and CDR2 FQNEAQ (reference sequence). The germline V and J ends were trimmed by 8 bases and 0 bases, with 12 bases remaining between them. This CDR3 is 14 amino acids long. CDR3 sequence reads: CASGPASSTDTQYF. CDR3 in DNA: TGTGCCAGCGGTCCTGCCTCTAGCACAGATACGCAGTATTTT.

The V gene is TRBV27, the J gene TRBJ1-5, with TRBD1 matching 11 bases. Germline trimming cut 2 bases from V and 7 bases from J; bases unmatched to any gene: 7. The CDR3 loop spans 16 amino acids. Germline V gene lookup returns CDR1 MNHEY and CDR2 SMNVEV (reference sequence). The CDR3 sequence: CASSLTGQGAKQPQHF. The CDR3 coding sequence is TGTGCCAGCAGTTTAACCGGACAGGGGGCAAAGCAGCCCCAGCATTTT.

This clonotype has only a few counts. The V gene is TRBV2, the J gene TRBJ2-7; the D gene is possibly TRBD2 (6 bases). The CDR3 sequence is 14 residues long. V was clipped by 3 bases and J by 9 bases, with 18 bases between them. The V gene's germline CDR1 is SNHLY and CDR2 FYNNEI. The CDR3 DNA is TGTGCCAGCAGTGACGGGCGGGGCCTCGGGGGGCAGTACTTC. It yields the protein CASSDGRGLGGQYF.

This clonotype was found many times. The chain's CDR3 is CASSLVPGQKETQYF. CDR3 nucleotides: TGCGCCAGCAGCTTGGTTCCTGGACAGAAAGAGACCCAGTACTTC. The chain carries TRBV5-1 and TRBJ2-5; D is possibly TRBD1 (6 bases). The CDR3 runs to 15 residues. Germline loops: CDR1 SGHRS, CDR2 YFSETQ. V lost 0 bases to trimming and J lost 3 bases, with 12 bases between them.

This clonotype was seen only a few times. This chain joins TRBV4-1 and TRBJ1-5, with 7 bases that match TRBD1. CDR1 is MGHRA, CDR2 YSYEKL, per germline. V shed 5 bases, J shed 0 bases, and the junction held 4 bases outside the gene matches. The CDR3 has 15 residues. The CDR3 region has the DNA TGCGCCAGCAGCTATGGGACAGATAGCAATCAGCCCCAGCATTTT. Translation gives CASSYGTDSNQPQHF.

The chain recombines TRBV12-3 or TRBV12-4 with TRBJ1-5, with no clear D. The ends were cut back, 6 bases at V and 6 bases at J, with 15 bases in the middle. The CDR3 loop spans 14 amino acids. CDR3 amino acids: CASRPGETLQPQHF. The CDR3, as DNA: TGTGCCAGCAGGCCCGGGGAGACGCTTCAGCCCCAGCATTTT.

The chain couples TRBV4-3 to TRBJ1-2, with a possible D match to TRBD1 (6 bases). The length of the CDR3 is 16 residues. Germline-derived CDR1 and CDR2 are LGHNA and YSLEER. V shed 3 bases and J shed 2 bases, with 16 bases lying between them. CDR3 coding DNA: TGCGCCAGCAGCCAGGCCAGACCAACAGGGAACTATGGCTACACCTTC. Amino acids: CASSQARPTGNYGYTF.

The chain uses TRBV4-1 and TRBJ2-1, with D possibly TRBD2 on 6 matching bases. The CDR3 spans 13 residues. Trimming left V 4 bases short and J 12 bases short, with 16 bases between. Germline CDR1 MGHRA, CDR2 YSYEKL. The CDR3 spells CASSLGPSEGQFF. Here the CDR3 DNA reads TGCGCCAGCAGCCTAGGCCCGTCGGAGGGGCAGTTCTTC.

The chain joins TRBV7-9 to TRBJ2-1; TRBD2 might be the D (5 bases). Germline V gene sequence: CDR1 SEHNR, CDR2 FQNEAQ (reference sequence). The CDR3 runs to 15 residues. Trimming removed 5 bases from V and 3 bases from J, with 14 bases in between. The CDR3 bases are TGTGCCAGCAGCCTGGACTCCCGGAACTACAATGAGCAGTTCTTC. It encodes CASSLDSRNYNEQFF.

The sample holds a few counts of this clonotype. This rearrangement joins TRBV5-1 to TRBJ1-1; D gene unclear. Germline-derived CDR1 and CDR2 are SGHRS and YFSETQ. The V and J ends lost 5 bases and 5 bases respectively, with 13 bases between them. The CDR3 runs 13 residues. In DNA, the CDR3 is TGCGCCAGCAGGGGGTTGAGTGCTACTGAAGCTTTCTTT. Its translation is CASRGLSATEAFF.